Presented here are 32 T cell receptor beta chains from one specimen sequenced in a study of cytomegalovirus exposure and HLA in healthy donors. In the PCR, 60 Vbeta and 13 Jbeta primers were used. Measured with immunoSEQ multiplex PCR; TCRdb has only the in-frame clones, and not every one. The repertoire consists of over 80,000 clones, with less than 80% occurring once and the leading ten covering about 3.5%. Sequencing was performed on PBMCs. The receptor source for this set is a woman in her thirties or forties in good health and CMV-seronegative.

V and J are TRBV28 and TRBJ2-5, with 10 positions matching TRBD1. There are 16 residues in the CDR3. Germline V lookup: CDR1 MDHEN, CDR2 SYDVKM. After removal of 6 bases from V and 1 base from J, the junction contained 8 bases not matched to a gene. This CDR3 is CASSFRDRGSQETQYF. CDR3 in DNA: TGTGCCAGCAGCTTCCGGGACAGGGGTTCCCAAGAGACCCAGTACTTC.

The rearrangement uses TRBV6-1 and TRBJ1-5; 12 bases fit TRBD1. CDR1 and CDR2 from the germline V gene are MNHNS and SASEGT. The ends lost 3 bases at V and 7 bases at J; junction bases unmatched: 1. The CDR3 has 14 amino acids. CDR3 DNA: TGTGCCAGCAGTGAGGGGACAGGGGGCCAGCCCCAGCATTTT. Its protein product is CASSEGTGGQPQHF.

V and J are TRBV4-1 and TRBJ2-7, with TRBD2 matching 8 bases. V trimming: 1 base; J trimming: 6 bases; junction bases outside the gene matches: 8. Germline lookup yields CDR1 MGHRA and CDR2 YSYEKL. The CDR3 is made up of 15 amino acids. CDR3 residues: CASSQVTRAGGEQYF. CDR3 bases: TGCGCCAGCAGCCAAGTGACGCGCGCGGGGGGCGAGCAGTACTTC.

This sequence joins TRBV7-6 and TRBJ2-1, with 10 bases matching TRBD2. V lost 3 bases, J lost 0 bases, and 14 bases stayed unmatched. Germline CDR1 SGHVS, CDR2 FNYEAQ. This CDR3 comprises 20 residues. In DNA, the CDR3 is TGTGCCAGCAGCTTTCCTCTAGCGGGAGACGTCGTTACCTCCTACAATGAGCAGTTCTTC. As protein: CASSFPLAGDVVTSYNEQFF.

This clone was recorded once. The CDR3 is CASTLTTENTEAFF. In nucleotides, the CDR3 is TGTGCCAGCACCCTAACGACAGAGAACACTGAAGCTTTCTTT. The V and J genes are TRBV6-6 and TRBJ1-1; tentatively, D is TRBD1 (5 bases). Trimming left V 7 bases short and J 1 base short, with 13 bases between. The CDR3 loop spans 14 amino acids. Germline V lookup: CDR1 MNHNY, CDR2 SVGAGI (reference sequence).

The CDR3 protein is CASTLRNQPQHF. In DNA, the CDR3 is TGTGCCAGTACCCTCAGGAATCAGCCCCAGCATTTT. The chain employs TRBV19 and TRBJ1-5; D remains ambiguous. V was cut by 7 bases and J by 4 bases, with 8 bases left in between. The CDR3 has 12 amino acids. Germline V gene sequence: CDR1 LNHDA, CDR2 SQIVND (reference sequence).

There are a few counts of this clone. The chain couples TRBV10-3 to TRBJ1-5; weak D call: TRBD1 (5 bases). This CDR3 is 14 amino acids long. V dropped 4 bases and J dropped 3 bases, with 10 bases sitting between them. The germline V gene encodes CDR1 ENHRY and CDR2 SYGVKD. CDR3 residues: CAISGQDNNQPQHF. The CDR3 DNA reads as TGTGCCATCAGTGGTCAGGACAACAATCAGCCCCAGCATTTT.

V is TRBV19 and J is TRBJ2-1, with 8 positions matching TRBD2. CDR1 is LNHDA and CDR2 is SQIVND in the germline V gene (reference sequence). This CDR3 contains 19 residues. V lost 7 bases to trimming and J lost 0 bases; unmatched junction nucleotides: 17. The CDR3 protein is CASTPAAIPGLVSYNEQFF. CDR3 coding DNA: TGTGCCAGTACACCGGCCGCCATTCCGGGACTAGTCTCCTACAATGAGCAGTTCTTC.

The chain recombines TRBV5-1 with TRBJ1-1; D unresolved. Germline V lookup: CDR1 SGHRS, CDR2 YFSETQ. There are 13 residues in the CDR3. V shed 0 bases and J shed 3 bases, with 6 bases lying between them. CDR3 nucleotides: TGCGCCAGCAGCTTGGGGGCGCACACTGAAGCTTTCTTT. Its protein is CASSLGAHTEAFF.

The V and J genes are TRBV5-6 and TRBJ1-6, with D possibly TRBD1 on 6 matching bases. V gave up 4 bases and J gave up 8 bases, with 13 bases separating them. The length of the CDR3 is 14 residues. The germline V gene has CDR1 SGHDT and CDR2 YYEEEE. CDR3 DNA sequence: TGTGCCAGCAGCCAATACAGGGAATATTCACCCCTCCACTTT. Its protein is CASSQYREYSPLHF.

This chain links TRBV7-7 with TRBJ2-1, with 12 bases fitting TRBD2. Germline V gene sequence: CDR1 SSHAT, CDR2 FNYEAQ (reference sequence). The CDR3 runs to 17 residues. The V gene end was trimmed by 2 bases and the J gene end by 0 bases; junction bases not matched to a gene: 2. CDR3 nucleotides: TGTGCCAGCAGCTTACTAGCGGGAGGGAGCTCCTACAATGAGCAGTTCTTC. Encoded protein: CASSLLAGGSSYNEQFF. The complete variable domain, with remaining parts taken from reference TRBV7-7 and TRBJ2-1, reads GAGVSQSPRYKVTKRGQDVTLRCDPISSHATLYWYQQALGQGPEFLTYFNYEAQPDKSGLPSDRFSAERPEGSISTLTIQRTEQRDSAMYRCASSLLAGGSSYNEQFFGPGTRLTVL.

The chain carries TRBV6-6 and TRBJ2-7; 10 positions match TRBD1. Germline lookup yields CDR1 MNHNY and CDR2 SVGAGI (reference sequence). After removal of 6 bases from V and 3 bases from J, the junction contained 8 bases not matched to a gene. CDR3 length: 15 residues. The CDR3 DNA is TGTGCCAGCAGCCGGACCGGGACAGGGGACTACGAGCAGTACTTC. The encoded protein is CASSRTGTGDYEQYF.

The CDR3 protein is CASSQNFRGRDTDTQYF. The CDR3 bases are TGCGCCAGCAGCCAAAATTTTCGCGGCCGAGACACAGATACGCAGTATTTT. This chain uses TRBV4-3 with TRBJ2-3, with no clear D. The germline V and J ends were trimmed by 2 bases and 2 bases, with 17 bases remaining between them. Per the germline V gene, CDR1 is LGHNA and CDR2 is YSLEER. The CDR3 consists of 17 residues.

About this clone: The germline gene is not matched at one end of the junction; a read error may be the cause. The J gene is TRBJ2-1, the V gene TRBV2; 8 bases align to TRBD2. The CDR3 runs to 13 residues. Germline CDR1 reads SNHLY; CDR2 reads FYNNEI. The CDR3 DNA is TGTGCCAGCAGGAGAGAGGAGGGCGGGAGGTCGGTCTTC. Protein: CASRREEGGRSVF.

The chain couples TRBV2 to TRBJ2-3; D is possibly TRBD2 (6 bases). Germline V gives CDR1 SNHLY, CDR2 FYNNEI. The CDR3 covers 14 residues. V gave up 4 bases and J gave up 3 bases, with 11 bases separating them. CDR3 nucleotide sequence: TGTGCCAGCAGTGTCAGGAGGGATACAGATACGCAGTATTTT. Translating gives CASSVRRDTDTQYF.

The gene calls are TRBV11-2 and TRBJ2-7; 8 bases are a match to TRBD2. V was pared by 5 bases and J by 4 bases, with 10 bases of the junction left unmatched. The germline V gene encodes CDR1 SGHAT and CDR2 FQNNGV. This CDR3 comprises 15 residues. In nucleotides, the CDR3 is TGTGCCAGCAGCCGGAACGCGGGGGGCACTTACGAGCAGTACTTC. This encodes CASSRNAGGTYEQYF.

The V gene is TRBV19, the J gene TRBJ1-5; D gene uncertain. The CDR3 loop spans 16 amino acids. Germline assignment: CDR1 LNHDA and CDR2 SQIVND (reference sequence). The V and J ends lost 5 bases and 0 bases respectively, with 14 bases between them. The CDR3, as DNA: TGTGCCAGTAGTGGAGGCCTTCCGAATAGCAATCAGCCCCAGCATTTT. The encoded protein is CASSGGLPNSNQPQHF.

V usage is TRBV7-2 and J usage is TRBJ2-1; TRBD1 matches 7 bases. Germline V gene lookup returns CDR1 SGHTA and CDR2 FQGNSA. The CDR3 has 14 amino acids. With 6 bases clipped from V and 5 bases from J, the junction kept 7 bases outside the gene matches. The CDR3 DNA reads as TGTGCCAGCAGTCTCCGGGACAGAGACAATGAGCAGTTCTTC. Translation gives CASSLRDRDNEQFF.

The rearrangement links TRBV6-1 to TRBJ1-2; 10 bases align to TRBD1. Germline V gives CDR1 MNHNS, CDR2 SASEGT. The CDR3 sequence is 15 residues long. The J segment lost 3 bases and the V segment lost 6 bases, leaving 7 bases of the junction unmatched. The CDR3 loop is CASRSYGQGDYGYTF. The DNA for the CDR3 is TGTGCCAGCAGAAGTTACGGACAGGGGGACTATGGCTACACCTTC.

This clone was picked up a small number of times. V is TRBV2 and J is TRBJ2-7, with 7 bases matching TRBD1. Germline CDR1 reads SNHLY; CDR2 reads FYNNEI. V shed 0 bases and J 3 bases; nucleotides not matched to a gene: 5. The CDR3 has 15 amino acids. The CDR3 bases are TGTGCCAGCAGTGAAGCAACGGGACAGCACTACGAGCAGTACTTC. Translated, it gives CASSEATGQHYEQYF.

The V and J genes are TRBV20-1 and TRBJ1-1; D call uncertain. CDR1 DFQATT and CDR2 SNEGSKA come from the germline V gene (reference sequence). This CDR3 has 10 amino acids. The V and J ends lost 4 bases and 3 bases respectively, with 3 bases between them. For the CDR3, the DNA is TGCAGTGCTACGGACACTGAAGCTTTCTTT. Protein product: CSATDTEAFF.

The rearrangement links TRBV7-6 to TRBJ2-1, with 7 bases lining up with TRBD2. V shed 1 base, J shed 9 bases, and the junction held 15 bases outside the gene matches. The CDR3 contains 17 residues. Germline assignment: CDR1 SGHVS and CDR2 FNYEAQ. The CDR3 loop is CASSLGRSREKKSEQFF. In nucleotides, the CDR3 is TGTGCCAGCAGCTTAGGTCGGTCGCGGGAGAAGAAGAGTGAGCAGTTCTTC. Drawing the rest from reference TRBV7-6 and TRBJ2-1, the complete variable domain is GAGVSQSPRYKVTKRGQDVALRCDPISGHVSLYWYRQALGQGPEFLTYFNYEAQQDKSGLPNDRFSAERPEGSISTLTIQRTEQRDSAMYRCASSLGRSREKKSEQFFGPGTRLTVL.

This clone has a handful of counts. This rearrangement joins TRBV6-6 to TRBJ2-2; D call uncertain. The CDR3 contains 13 residues. The ends were cut back, 5 bases at V and 7 bases at J, with 11 bases in the middle. CDR1 and CDR2 (germline): MNHNY, SVGAGI (reference sequence). The CDR3 sequence: CASSAPPSGELFF. CDR3 DNA sequence: TGTGCCAGCAGTGCTCCTCCTAGCGGGGAGCTGTTTTTT.

The sample holds one count of this clone. V usage is TRBV19 and J usage is TRBJ2-3; D gene ambiguous. CDR1 and CDR2 from the germline V gene are LNHDA and SQIVND (reference sequence). The length of the CDR3 is 11 residues. V dropped 6 bases and J dropped 3 bases, with 4 bases sitting between them. The CDR3 loop is CASRQTDTQYF. DNA for the CDR3: TGTGCCAGTAGACAGACAGATACGCAGTATTTT.

This clone was seen only a few times. The chain has TRBV27 and TRBJ1-2, with D possibly being TRBD1 (6 bases). The CDR3 is 17 amino acids. The V and J ends lost 7 bases and 0 bases respectively, with 21 bases between them. The V gene's germline CDR1 is MNHEY and CDR2 SMNVEV (reference sequence). The CDR3 DNA is TGTGCCAGCACCCGCTTCTGGGGGGGGCAAGCTAACTATGGCTACACCTTC. Translated: CASTRFWGGQANYGYTF.

CDR3 in DNA: TGTGCCATCAGTGACCTAGGGGGTTCCTACGAGCAGTACTTC. Translating gives CAISDLGGSYEQYF. The rearrangement uses TRBV10-3 and TRBJ2-7, with D tentatively TRBD1 (6 bases). The CDR3 contains 14 residues. V shed 3 bases and J shed 1 base, with 10 bases lying between them. Looked up from germline, CDR1 is ENHRY and CDR2 is SYGVKD.

The V call is TRBV25-1, the J call TRBJ2-3; TRBD2 is a possible D gene (5 bases). The V and J ends lost 6 bases and 5 bases respectively, with 18 bases between them. The CDR3 covers 15 residues. Germline values: CDR1 MGHDK, CDR2 SYGVNS. This chain's CDR3 is CASSPGLYREDTQYF. CDR3 nucleotides: TGTGCCAGCAGCCCCGGACTTTATCGGGAAGATACGCAGTATTTT.

The table lists this clone with a count of one. This sequence joins TRBV11-3 and TRBJ2-2; weak D call: TRBD1 (6 bases). There are 15 residues in the CDR3. Trimming left V 6 bases short and J 4 bases short, with 15 bases between. Germline V gives CDR1 SGHNT, CDR2 YENEEA. CDR3 region: CASSPQGTVTGELFF. The CDR3 region has the DNA TGTGCCAGCAGTCCACAGGGTACCGTCACCGGGGAGCTGTTTTTT.

The chain combines TRBV5-1 with TRBJ2-1; a possible D gene is TRBD2 (6 bases). V gave up 4 bases and J gave up 0 bases, with 20 bases separating them. The CDR3 is made up of 18 amino acids. Germline CDR1 reads SGHRS; CDR2 reads YFSETQ. CDR3 DNA sequence: TGCGCCAGCAGCCGTAGGCCACCGCGGGGAAGCTCCTACAATGAGCAGTTCTTC. The encoded protein is CASSRRPPRGSSYNEQFF.

The chain employs TRBV11-2 and TRBJ1-3; 9 nucleotides agree with TRBD1. CDR1 and CDR2 (germline): SGHAT, FQNNGV. The length of the CDR3 is 17 residues. The junction had 7 bases not matched to a gene; V was cut back by 2 bases and J by 2 bases. CDR3 amino acids: CASSLRGRDRAGNTIYF. As DNA, the CDR3 is TGTGCCAGCAGCTTACGGGGCCGGGACAGGGCTGGAAACACCATATATTTT. Supplemented by reference TRBV11-2 and TRBJ1-3, the full variable domain reads EAGVAQSPRYKIIEKRQSVAFWCNPISGHATLYWYQQILGQGPKLLIQFQNNGVVDDSQLPKDRFSAERLKGVDSTLKIQPAKLEDSAVYLCASSLRGRDRAGNTIYFGEGSWLTVV.

The V and J genes are TRBV25-1 and TRBJ1-1; perhaps TRBD1 as D (6 bases). The CDR3 extends over 13 amino acids. V shed 5 bases and J shed 2 bases, with 9 bases lying between them. Germline CDR1 and CDR2: MGHDK and SYGVNS. Here the CDR3 reads CASSRGGNTEAFF. In nucleotides, the CDR3 is TGTGCCAGCAGTAGAGGGGGAAACACTGAAGCTTTCTTT.

This clone was detected once. The chain joins TRBV7-2 to TRBJ2-2, with D maybe TRBD1 (6 bases). Germline V gene data show CDR1 as SGHTA and CDR2 as FQGNSA. This CDR3 contains 15 residues. V dropped 1 base and J dropped 6 bases, with 12 bases sitting between them. The CDR3 region is CASSLVIGQSGELFF. As DNA, the CDR3 is TGTGCCAGCAGCTTAGTAATAGGACAGTCCGGGGAGCTGTTTTTT.